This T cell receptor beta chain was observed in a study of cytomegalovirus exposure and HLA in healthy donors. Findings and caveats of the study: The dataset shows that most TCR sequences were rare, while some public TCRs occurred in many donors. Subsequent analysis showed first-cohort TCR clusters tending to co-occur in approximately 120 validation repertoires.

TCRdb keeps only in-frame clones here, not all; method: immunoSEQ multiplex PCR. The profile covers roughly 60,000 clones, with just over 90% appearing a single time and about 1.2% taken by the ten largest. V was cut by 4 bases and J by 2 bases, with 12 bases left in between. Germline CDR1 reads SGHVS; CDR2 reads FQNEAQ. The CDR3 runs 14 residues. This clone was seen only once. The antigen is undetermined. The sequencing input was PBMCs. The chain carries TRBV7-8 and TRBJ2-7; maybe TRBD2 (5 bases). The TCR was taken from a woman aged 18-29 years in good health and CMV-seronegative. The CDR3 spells CASSSTGITYEQYF. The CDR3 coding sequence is TGTGCCAGCAGCTCGACCGGGATTACCTACGAGCAGTACTTC.